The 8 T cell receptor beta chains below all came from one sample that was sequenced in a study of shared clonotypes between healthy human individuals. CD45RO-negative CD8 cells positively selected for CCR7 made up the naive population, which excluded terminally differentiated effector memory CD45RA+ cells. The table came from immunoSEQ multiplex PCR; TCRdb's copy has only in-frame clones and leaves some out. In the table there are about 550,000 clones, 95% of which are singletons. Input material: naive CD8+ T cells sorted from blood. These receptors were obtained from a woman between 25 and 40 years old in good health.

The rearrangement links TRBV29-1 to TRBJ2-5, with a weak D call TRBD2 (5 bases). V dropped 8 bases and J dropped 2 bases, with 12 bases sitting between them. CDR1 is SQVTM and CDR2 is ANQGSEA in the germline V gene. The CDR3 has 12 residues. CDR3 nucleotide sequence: TGCAGCTCGTCAACTAGTCAAGAGACCCAGTACTTC. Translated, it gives CSSSTSQETQYF.

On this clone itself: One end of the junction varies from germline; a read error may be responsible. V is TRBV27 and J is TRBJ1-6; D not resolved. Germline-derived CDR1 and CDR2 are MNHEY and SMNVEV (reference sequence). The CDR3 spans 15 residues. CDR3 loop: CASSLSDVAGSPLHF. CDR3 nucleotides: TGTGCCAGCAGTCTATCAGACGTCGCCGGGTCACCCCTCCACTTT.

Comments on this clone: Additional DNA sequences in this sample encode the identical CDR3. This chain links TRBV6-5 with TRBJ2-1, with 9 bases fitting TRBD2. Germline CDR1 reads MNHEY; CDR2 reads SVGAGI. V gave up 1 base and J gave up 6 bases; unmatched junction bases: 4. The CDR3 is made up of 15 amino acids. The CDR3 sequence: CASSYLAGVGNEQFF. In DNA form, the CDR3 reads TGTGCCAGCAGTTACTTAGCGGGAGTGGGCAATGAGCAGTTCTTC.

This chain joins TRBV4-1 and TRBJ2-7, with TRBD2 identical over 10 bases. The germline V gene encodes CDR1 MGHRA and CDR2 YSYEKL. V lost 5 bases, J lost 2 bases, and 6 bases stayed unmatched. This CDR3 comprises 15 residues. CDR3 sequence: CASSISSGSPYEQYF. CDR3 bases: TGCGCCAGCAGCATTTCTAGCGGGAGCCCCTACGAGCAGTACTTC.

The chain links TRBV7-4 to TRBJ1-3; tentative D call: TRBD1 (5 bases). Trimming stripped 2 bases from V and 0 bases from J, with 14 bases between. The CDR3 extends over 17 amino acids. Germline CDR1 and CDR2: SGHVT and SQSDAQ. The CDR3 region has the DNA TGTGCCAGCAGCTTATTCCGGGGCTGCTCCTCTGGAAACACCATATATTTT. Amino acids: CASSLFRGCSSGNTIYF.

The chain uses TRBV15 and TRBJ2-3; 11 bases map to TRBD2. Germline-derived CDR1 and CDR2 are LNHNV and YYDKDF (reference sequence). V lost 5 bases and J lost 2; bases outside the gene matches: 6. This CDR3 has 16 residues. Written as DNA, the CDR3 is TGTGCCACCAGCGGGGGGACTAGCGGACTCACAGATACGCAGTATTTT. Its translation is CATSGGTSGLTDTQYF. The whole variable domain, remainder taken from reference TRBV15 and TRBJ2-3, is DAMVIQNPRYQVTQFGKPVTLSCSQTLNHNVMYWYQQKSSQAPKLLFHYYDKDFNNEADTPDNFQSRRPNTSFCFLDIRSPGLGDTAMYLCATSGGTSGLTDTQYFGPGTRLTVL.

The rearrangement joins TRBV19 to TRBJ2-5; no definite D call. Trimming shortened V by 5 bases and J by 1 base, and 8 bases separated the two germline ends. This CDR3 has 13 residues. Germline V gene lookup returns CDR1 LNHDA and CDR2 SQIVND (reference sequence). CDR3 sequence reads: CASSPRVQETQYF. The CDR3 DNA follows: TGTGCCAGTAGTCCAAGAGTCCAAGAGACCCAGTACTTC.

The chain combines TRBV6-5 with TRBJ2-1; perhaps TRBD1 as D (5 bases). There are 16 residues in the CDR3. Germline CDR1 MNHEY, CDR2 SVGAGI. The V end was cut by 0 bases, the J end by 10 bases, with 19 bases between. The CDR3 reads CASSYSGVRGFQEQFF. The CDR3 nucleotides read TGTGCCAGCAGTTACTCTGGGGTTAGGGGTTTCCAAGAGCAGTTCTTC.